Each of the 3 T cell receptor beta chains below was sequenced from the same sample in a study of blood T cell repertoires in COVID-19. The protocol was immunoSEQ multiplex PCR, while the TCRdb copy is restricted to in-frame clones and leaves out a portion. The repertoire has about 70,000 clones, about four fifths of them found once; the top ten carry about 18%. Material for sequencing was peripheral blood. The receptor set was obtained from a man between 65 and 85 years old who had recovered from COVID-19.

V and J are TRBV30 and TRBJ1-4; D gene ambiguous. This CDR3 comprises 13 residues. V dropped 5 bases and J dropped 5 bases, with 12 bases sitting between them. From germline, CDR1 is GTSNPN and CDR2 SVGIG (reference sequence). For the CDR3, the DNA is TGTGCCTGGTCCACAGACCCGAATGAAAAACTGTTTTTT. It translates to CAWSTDPNEKLFF. The full variable domain, with the rest looked up from reference TRBV30 and TRBJ1-4, is SQTIHQWPATLVQPVGSPLSLECTVEGTSNPNLYWYRQAAGRGLQLLFYSVGIGQISSEVPQNLSASRPQDRQFILSSKKLLLSDSGFYLCAWSTDPNEKLFFGSGTQLSVL.

J is TRBJ2-2 and V is TRBV14; D not certain. V was shortened by 0 bases and J by 5 bases, with 7 bases between the two germline ends. CDR1 is SGHDN, CDR2 FVKESK, per germline. CDR3 length: 14 amino acids. CDR3 sequence reads: CASSQDRRTGELFF. Written as DNA, the CDR3 is TGTGCCAGCAGCCAAGATCGGCGGACCGGGGAGCTGTTTTTT.

The chain couples TRBV2 to TRBJ2-2, with D possibly TRBD2 on 6 matching bases. The CDR3 covers 15 residues. Germline-derived CDR1 and CDR2 are SNHLY and FYNNEI. The V end lost 5 bases, the J end lost 1 base, and 11 bases lay between the germline ends. CDR3 nucleotide sequence: TGTGCCAGCAGTCTCATGGGGGGGAACACCGGGGAGCTGTTTTTT. Its protein is CASSLMGGNTGELFF.